The rows below give T cell receptor beta chains drawn from one sample of a study of cytotoxic CD8 clonotypes in ibrutinib-treated CLL. Clones were sequenced by immunoSEQ multiplex PCR, and TCRdb holds only the in-frame ones, with some missing. This table holds some 150,000 clones, around three quarters found once. Sequencing used PBMCs, obtained after 12 months of ibrutinib treatment. All receptors come from a human donor with chronic lymphocytic leukemia. The CDR3 runs from the conserved cysteine through the conserved F or W. Fields, in order: D gene, V gene, J gene, clone size, CDR3 DNA, CDR3 protein. The D gene is left open where the match is weak. The listing skips clone size in some rows; elsewhere it reads once, few, many or a size class.

>TRBD1|TRBV2|TRBJ2-6|NA
TGTGCCAGCCTACAGGGGACCCCCTCTGGGGCCAACGTCCTGACTTTC
CASLQGTPSGANVLTF
>TRBD2|TRBV30|TRBJ2-1|NA
TGTGCCTGGGCGTTAGGACTAGCGGGGTACAATGAGCAGTTCTTC
CAWALGLAGYNEQFF
>NA|TRBV6-1|TRBJ2-3|NA
TGTGCCAGCAGTGAAAATCCTCAGGGTAGGAGCACAGATACGCAGTATTTT
CASSENPQGRSTDTQYF
>NA|TRBV6-1|TRBJ1-4|NA
TGTGCCAGCAGTCGACAGGAAACGGATGAAAAACTGTTTTTT
CASSRQETDEKLFF
>TRBD2|TRBV7-3|TRBJ2-6|NA
TGTGCCAGCAGCCTATCCGGAATGTTAGCGGGGTCTGGGGCCAACGTCCTGACTTTC
CASSLSGMLAGSGANVLTF
>NA|TRBV7-2|TRBJ2-3|many
TGTGCCAGCAGCTTAGCGCGTGCAGATACGCAGTATTTT
CASSLARADTQYF
>NA|TRBV6-5|TRBJ2-3|NA
TGTGCCAGCAGTTTCAGGGTGCCTAGCACAGATACGCAGTATTTT
CASSFRVPSTDTQYF
>TRBD2|TRBV2|TRBJ2-2|NA
TGTGCCAGCAAGGAAAGCGGGGGGACCGGGGAGCTGTTTTTT
CASKESGGTGELFF
>TRBD1|TRBV28|TRBJ1-2|NA
TGTGCCAGCAGTTCCCCAGGACAGGGTAACTATGGCTACACCTTC
CASSSPGQGNYGYTF
>NA|TRBV7-7|TRBJ2-3|NA
TGTGCCAGCAGCTTAGGGGTCGGAGGCACAGATACGCAGTATTTT
CASSLGVGGTDTQYF
>NA|TRBV7-9|TRBJ2-7|NA
TGTGCCAGCAGCCTGGATGGTGGGATCGCGGACGAGCAGTACTTC
CASSLDGGIADEQYF
>NA|TRBV6-5|TRBJ2-7|once
TGTGCCAGCAGTTCAGGGAACTACGAGCAGTACTTC
CASSSGNYEQYF
>NA|TRBV6-5|TRBJ2-3|NA
TGTGCCAGCAGTTACCCGGAGAGGGCCGTGTATACGCAGTATTTT
CASSYPERAVYTQYF
>NA|TRBV30|TRBJ1-2|NA
TGTGCCTGGAGTGGAGGGGACTATGGCTACACCTTC
CAWSGGDYGYTF
>NA|TRBV6-5|TRBJ2-7|NA
TGTGCCAGCAGCCCTAAGGGTGACAGGACCTACGAGCAGTACTTC
CASSPKGDRTYEQYF
>NA|TRBV6-5|TRBJ1-3|NA
TGTGCCAGCAGTTACTCTGGGTTGCCTGGAAACACCATATATTTT
CASSYSGLPGNTIYF
>NA|TRBV5-5|TRBJ1-1|once
TGTGCCAGCAGCCCGCGGAACACTGAAGCTTTCTTT
CASSPRNTEAFF
>NA|TRBV6-1|TRBJ1-4|NA
TGTGCCAGCAGCGGAAGCGCTGAAAAACTGTTTTTT
CASSGSAEKLFF
>NA|TRBV5-6|TRBJ2-7|NA
TGTGCCAGCAGCTTGGGACTCAAATCCTACGAGCAGTACTTC
CASSLGLKSYEQYF
>NA|TRBV9|TRBJ2-1|NA
TGTGCCAGCGAGGGGTCCTACAATGAGCAGTTCTTC
CASEGSYNEQFF
>NA|TRBV30|TRBJ1-1|NA
TGTGCCCGAGGACACCTGAACACTGAAGCTTTCTTT
CARGHLNTEAFF
>NA|TRBV2|TRBJ1-2|NA
TGTGCCAGCAGTGAACAGGCCTCGGTTGGCTACACCTTC
CASSEQASVGYTF
>NA|TRBV15|TRBJ1-2|NA
TGTGCCACCAGCAGACAAGGGAACTATGGCTACACCTTC
CATSRQGNYGYTF
>NA|TRBV14|TRBJ2-5|NA
TGTGCCAGCAGCCAAGGGTACGGGACCCAGTACTTC
CASSQGYGTQYF
>NA|TRBV12-5|TRBJ2-5|once
TGTGCTAGTGGTCCCCCCGGTATGGGAATAAAAGAGACCCAGTACTTC
CASGPPGMGIKETQYF
>NA|TRBV2|TRBJ2-7|NA
TGTGCCAGCAGTGTAGGGGGAGAGCAGTACTTC
CASSVGGEQYF
>TRBD1|TRBV2|TRBJ1-5|NA
TGTGCCAGCGCTGGACAGGCTAATCAGCCCCAGCATTTT
CASAGQANQPQHF
>TRBD1|TRBV29-1|TRBJ1-1|NA
TGCAGCGTTAGTACTGGACAGGCGGGCGAAGCTTTCTTT
CSVSTGQAGEAFF
>TRBD2|TRBV10-3|TRBJ2-1|NA
TGTGCCACGACGGGGACTAATGGGGGCAATGAGCAGTTCTTC
CATTGTNGGNEQFF
>TRBD1|TRBV27|TRBJ1-5|few
TGTGCCAGCAGTACTCGGACAGGGGATAGCAATCAGCCCCAGCATTTT
CASSTRTGDSNQPQHF
>NA|TRBV6-6|TRBJ2-3|once
TGTGCCAGCAGGGAGTTCACAGATACGCAGTATTTT
CASREFTDTQYF
>TRBD1|TRBV4-1|TRBJ2-1|NA
TGCGCCAGCAGCCGCCCGGGACAGGCCGCCTACAATGAGCAGTTCTTC
CASSRPGQAAYNEQFF
>TRBD2|TRBV11-3|TRBJ2-1|few
TGTGCCAGCAGCCCACTAGCGGGAGAGGTCTACAATGAGCAGTTCTTC
CASSPLAGEVYNEQFF